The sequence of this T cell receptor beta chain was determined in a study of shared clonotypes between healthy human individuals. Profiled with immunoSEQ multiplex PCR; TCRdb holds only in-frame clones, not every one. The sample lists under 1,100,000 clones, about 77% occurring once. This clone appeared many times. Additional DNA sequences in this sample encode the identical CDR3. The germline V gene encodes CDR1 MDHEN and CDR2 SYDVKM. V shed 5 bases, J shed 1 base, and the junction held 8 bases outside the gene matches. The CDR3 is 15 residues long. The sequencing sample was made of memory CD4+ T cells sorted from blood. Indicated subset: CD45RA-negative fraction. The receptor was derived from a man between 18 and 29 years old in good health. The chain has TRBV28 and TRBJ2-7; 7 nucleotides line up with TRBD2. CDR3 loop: CASSGRASPSYEQYF. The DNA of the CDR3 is TGTGCCAGCAGTGGGAGGGCTAGCCCATCCTACGAGCAGTACTTC.